The next 9 T cell receptor beta chains were all read from a single sample in a study of T cell changes during pregnancy in multiple sclerosis. Libraries were prepared by immunoSEQ multiplex PCR; TCRdb keeps only in-frame clonotypes and omits some of them. The sample includes about 38,000 clones, 94% of them seen just once. The specimen was CD4+ T cells from peripheral blood mononuclear cells, collected in the second trimester of pregnancy. The source is a female donor with multiple sclerosis, enrolled in a pregnancy study.

The chain links TRBV19 to TRBJ1-1; TRBD1 might be the D (5 bases). The ends were cut back, 6 bases at V and 4 bases at J, with 21 bases in the middle. Germline lookup yields CDR1 LNHDA and CDR2 SQIVND (reference sequence). CDR3 length: 16 amino acids. The CDR3 DNA reads as TGTGCCAGTAGCCGTATGCGGGACCCACGGGGCACTGAAGCTTTCTTT. It is translated as CASSRMRDPRGTEAFF.

Regarding this clone: The sample contains more than one DNA sequence encoding this CDR3. The J gene is TRBJ2-5, the V gene TRBV5-1; weak D call: TRBD2 (6 bases). V was clipped by 0 bases and J by 0 bases, with 15 bases between them. CDR1 and CDR2 (germline): SGHRS, YFSETQ. This CDR3 region has 17 residues. CDR3 sequence (DNA): TGCGCCAGCAGCTTGGCGTTAGCGGTAGGGTACCAAGAGACCCAGTACTTC. Its protein product is CASSLALAVGYQETQYF.

This rearrangement joins TRBV28 to TRBJ2-1; tentative D call: TRBD2 (6 bases). The CDR3 totals 13 residues. Germline-derived CDR1 and CDR2 are MDHEN and SYDVKM. The DNA of the CDR3 is TGTTATAGCGGCGCGTCGCCCGGGAATGAGCAGTTCTTC. Protein: CYSGASPGNEQFF.

The chain carries TRBV9 and TRBJ2-1; 7 nucleotides match TRBD1. The CDR3 loop spans 11 amino acids. From germline, CDR1 is SGDLS and CDR2 YYNGEE. The ends lost 4 bases at V and 13 bases at J; junction bases unmatched: 5. This CDR3 is CASSQGQIQFF. For the CDR3, the DNA is TGTGCCAGCAGCCAGGGACAGATACAGTTCTTC.

The rearrangement links TRBV18 to TRBJ2-4, with D perhaps matching TRBD1 (6 bases). Germline V gene lookup returns CDR1 KGHSH and CDR2 LQKENI. The CDR3 sequence is 14 residues long. V lost 3 bases and J lost 1, with 7 bases in between. The CDR3 reads CASSPGAAKNIQYF. The CDR3 nucleotides are TGTGCCAGCTCACCGGGGGCTGCCAAAAACATTCAGTACTTC. The whole variable domain, remainder taken from reference TRBV18 and TRBJ2-4, is NAGVMQNPRHLVRRRGQEARLRCSPMKGHSHVYWYRQLPEEGLKFMVYLQKENIIDESGMPKERFSAEFPKEGPSILRIQQVVRGDSAAYFCASSPGAAKNIQYFGAGTRLSVL.

This chain connects TRBV7-6 to TRBJ2-5; D uncertain. The CDR3 contains 11 residues. Germline CDR1 SGHVS, CDR2 FNYEAQ. V lost 5 bases to trimming and J lost 2 bases, with 3 bases between them. CDR3 nucleotides: TGTGCCAGCAGCCAGCAAGAGACCCAGTACTTC. This encodes CASSQQETQYF.

The chain couples TRBV19 to TRBJ1-2; TRBD1 agrees at 7 bases. CDR1 and CDR2 (germline): LNHDA, SQIVND (reference sequence). With V trimmed by 3 bases and J by 4 bases, 11 bases remained unmatched. CDR3 size: 16 residues. Here the CDR3 DNA reads TGTGCCAGTAGTATTTTCCCCTCGACAGGGACCTATGGCTACACCTTC. It encodes CASSIFPSTGTYGYTF.

The chain employs TRBV9 and TRBJ2-7; 8 nucleotides line up with TRBD1. Trimming removed 2 bases from V and 2 bases from J; junction bases left unmatched: 3. Germline CDR1 is SGDLS and CDR2 is YYNGEE. The CDR3 has 14 residues. CDR3: CASSVGQGAYEQYF. For the CDR3, the DNA is TGTGCCAGCAGCGTCGGACAGGGAGCCTACGAGCAGTACTTC.

The V call is TRBV2, the J call TRBJ2-2; the D gene is possibly TRBD1 (6 bases). Per the germline V gene, CDR1 is SNHLY and CDR2 is FYNNEI. The CDR3 sequence is 14 residues long. V was shortened by 8 bases and J by 2 bases, with 12 bases between the two germline ends. CDR3 amino acids: CASLWDTNTGELFF. In DNA, the CDR3 is TGTGCCAGCCTATGGGACACAAACACCGGGGAGCTGTTTTTT.